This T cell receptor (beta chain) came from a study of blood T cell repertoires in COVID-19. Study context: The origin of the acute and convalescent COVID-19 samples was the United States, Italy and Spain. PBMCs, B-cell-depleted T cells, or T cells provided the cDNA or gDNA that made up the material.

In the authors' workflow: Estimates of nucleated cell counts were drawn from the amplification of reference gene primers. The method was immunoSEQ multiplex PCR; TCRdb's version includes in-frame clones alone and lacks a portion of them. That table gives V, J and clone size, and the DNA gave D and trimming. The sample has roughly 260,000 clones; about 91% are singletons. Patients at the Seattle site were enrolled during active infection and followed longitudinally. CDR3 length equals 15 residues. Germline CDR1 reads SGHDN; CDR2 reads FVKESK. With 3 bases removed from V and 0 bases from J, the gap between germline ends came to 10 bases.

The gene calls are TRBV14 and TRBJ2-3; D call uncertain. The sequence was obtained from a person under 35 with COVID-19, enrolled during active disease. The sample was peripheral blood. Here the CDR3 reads CASSQIVSSTDTQYF. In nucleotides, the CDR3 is TGTGCCAGCAGCCAGATAGTCTCTAGCACAGATACGCAGTATTTT.